The subject of this entry is one TCR beta chain. Its antigen remains unknown. Conversion of TCR transcripts into cDNA relied on 5'RACE template switching, which added a universal primer site and UMIs. TCRdb recomputed calls from the 5' RACE reads with MiXCR, one row per CDR3 protein. The sample contains 300,000 to 350,000 distinct CDR3 sequences, around 8.1% of which appear only once. The data are from a study of T cells after yellow fever vaccination. Findings of the study overall: Contaminants from the bulk population, in the form of abundant clonotypes, could be found in FACS-sorted repertoires. CD4 and CD8 compartments shared a small share of clonotypes.

The length of the CDR3 is 14 residues. The V gene end was trimmed by 2 bases and the J gene end by 3 bases; junction bases not matched to a gene: 2. Germline CDR1 reads SGHDT; CDR2 reads YYEEEE. The TCR sequence derives from a young man who received the YFV17D yellow fever vaccine. Sequencing was performed on PBMCs, taken roughly seven weeks after the first yellow fever vaccination. The chain is built from TRBV5-6 and TRBJ2-3, with TRBD1 matching 8 bases. This CDR3 reads CASSLRTGTDTQYF. The CDR3 region has the DNA TGTGCCAGCAGCTTAAGGACAGGGACAGATACGCAGTATTTT.